The present T cell receptor (beta chain) was sequenced within a study of tumor-infiltrating lymphocytes in primary liver carcinoma. Study results and limitations: Less overlap was seen in tumor-adjacent and tumor-blood pairs than in tumor region pairs.

Germline CDR1 is SGHDN and CDR2 is FVKESK. The length of the CDR3 is 19 residues. Total RNA and DNA came together from approximately 20-30 mg of bulk tissue without cell sorting. The patients carried chronic HBV infection and had received no treatment. In the case of this clonotype: Its antigen is currently unknown. At one boundary the junction diverges from the germline segment, which might be a read error.

Synthesis of TCR beta cDNA was carried out from about 500 ng total RNA with a constant-region primer. Nested multiplex PCR, run for three rounds with slightly modified ARM-PCR, yielded TCR beta libraries. The first two PCR rounds used TRBV1-TRBV30 primers with a Cbeta primer, roughly 10 cycles each. MiXCR, run by TCRdb on the multiplex PCR reads, gives a single entry per CDR3 protein. This table has about 190,000 distinct CDR3 sequences, around 81% appearing once. The receptor's source is a man between 35 and 55 years old with primary liver carcinoma and hepatitis B virus infection. The V call is TRBV14, the J call TRBJ2-6; D perhaps matches TRBD1 (6 bases). The sample consisted of tumor tissue from primary liver carcinoma. CDR3 protein: CASSPRWTVTLSEANVLTF. Here the CDR3 DNA reads TGTGCCAGCAGCCCACGATGGACAGTGACCCTCTCTGAGGCCAACGTCCTGACTTTC. Full variable domain (rest looked up from reference TRBV14 and TRBJ2-6): EAGVTQFPSHSVIEKGQTVTLRCDPISGHDNLYWYRRVMGKEIKFLLHFVKESKQDESGMPNNRFLAERTGGTYSTLKVQPAELEDSGVYFCASSPRWTVTLSEANVLTFGAGSRLTVL.